The 29 T cell receptor beta chains below all came from one sample that was sequenced in a study of OX40 agonist ivuxolimab in advanced cancers. Clones were sequenced by immunoSEQ multiplex PCR, and TCRdb holds only the in-frame ones, with some missing. This sample has 55,000 to 70,000 clones; less than 90% occur once, and the top ten carry less than 0.6%. The source material was CD4+ or CD8+ T cells sorted from blood, sampled in a trial of the OX40 agonist ivuxolimab. The receptor set was obtained from an adult with an advanced solid tumor such as melanoma, head and neck, liver or kidney cancer.

The V and J genes are TRBV6-1 and TRBJ2-4; TRBD2 matches 7 bases. Trimming cost V 8 bases and J 5 bases; bases outside gene matches: 9. This CDR3 contains 14 residues. Germline CDR1 and CDR2: MNHNS and SASEGT. CDR3 sequence: CASGGGQGQNIQYF. The CDR3 DNA reads as TGTGCCAGCGGGGGAGGGCAGGGACAAAACATTCAGTACTTC.

The chain is built from TRBV19 and TRBJ1-2; 7 bases are shared with TRBD1. V was clipped by 7 bases and J by 2 bases; unmatched bases: 13. Germline V gene lookup returns CDR1 LNHDA and CDR2 SQIVND (reference sequence). The CDR3 runs 16 residues. The CDR3 loop reads CASNPTTGNENYGYTF. The CDR3 region has the DNA TGTGCCAGTAATCCCACGACAGGGAATGAGAACTATGGCTACACCTTC.

This clone was seen a few times. The genes are TRBV18 and TRBJ1-4; possibly TRBD1 for D (5 bases). Trimming left V 3 bases short and J 1 base short, with 15 bases between. The CDR3 is 17 residues long. Germline V gene sequence: CDR1 KGHSH, CDR2 LQKENI. CDR3 bases: TGTGCCAGCTCACCGCCCGGCGGGGCGCGAACTAATGAAAAACTGTTTTTT. Translating gives CASSPPGGARTNEKLFF.

The chain combines TRBV2 with TRBJ1-5; TRBD1 might be the D (5 bases). Germline CDR1 reads SNHLY; CDR2 reads FYNNEI. CDR3 length: 14 residues. Trimming left V 0 bases short and J 7 bases short, with 10 bases between. Written as DNA, the CDR3 is TGTGCCAGCAGTGAAGCAGGGGCCGGACAGCCCCAGCATTTT. The encoded protein is CASSEAGAGQPQHF.

The genes are TRBV19 and TRBJ2-3, with D maybe TRBD2 (6 bases). There are 15 residues in the CDR3. Germline assignment: CDR1 LNHDA and CDR2 SQIVND (reference sequence). Trimming took 3 bases from V and 2 from J, leaving 12 bases between them. CDR3 coding DNA: TGTGCCAGTAGTATCGGGGCGGGACCCACAGATACGCAGTATTTT. Protein product: CASSIGAGPTDTQYF.

The chain is built from TRBV5-4 and TRBJ2-7, with D unresolved. CDR3 size: 15 residues. Between the trimmed V and J ends, which lost 0 bases and 5 bases, there was a span of 15 bases. CDR1 is SGHNT and CDR2 is YYREEE in the germline V gene (reference sequence). The CDR3 coding sequence is TGTGCCAGCAGCTTGGACTTGGTTCCCCCTGACGAGCAGTACTTC. Encoded protein: CASSLDLVPPDEQYF.

The chain combines TRBV7-9 with TRBJ2-7; the D gene could be TRBD1 or TRBD2 (5 bases each). The CDR3 length is 14 residues. The V end lost 6 bases, the J end lost 5 bases, and 17 bases lay between the germline ends. The germline V gene encodes CDR1 SEHNR and CDR2 FQNEAQ (reference sequence). CDR3 protein: CASSVRDGANEQYF. CDR3 in DNA: TGTGCCAGCAGTGTTCGGGACGGAGCAAACGAGCAGTACTTC. Looking up the rest from reference TRBV7-9 and TRBJ2-7 gives the full variable domain: DTGVSQNPRHKITKRGQNVTFRCDPISEHNRLYWYRQTLGQGPEFLTYFQNEAQLEKSRLLSDRFSAERPKGSFSTLEIQRTEQGDSAMYLCASSVRDGANEQYFGPGTRLTVT.

V gene TRBV18 combines with J gene TRBJ1-1; the D is unclear. Germline CDR1 reads KGHSH; CDR2 reads LQKENI. The CDR3 length is 16 residues. V lost 3 bases, J lost 5 bases, and 19 bases lay in between. CDR3 DNA sequence: TGTGCCAGCTCACCCCTAGGTGGAGGGCTCCGAACTGAAGCTTTCTTT. The encoded protein is CASSPLGGGLRTEAFF. The full variable domain, completed using reference TRBV18 and TRBJ1-1, is NAGVMQNPRHLVRRRGQEARLRCSPMKGHSHVYWYRQLPEEGLKFMVYLQKENIIDESGMPKERFSAEFPKEGPSILRIQQVVRGDSAAYFCASSPLGGGLRTEAFFGQGTRLTVV.

This chain connects TRBV18 to TRBJ2-7, with D perhaps matching TRBD1 (5 bases). The CDR3 has 14 residues. The V end was cut by 3 bases, the J end by 5 bases, with 14 bases between. Germline assignment: CDR1 KGHSH and CDR2 LQKENI. DNA for the CDR3: TGTGCCAGCTCACCCCTCGAGCAGGGCCACGAGCAGTACTTC. Its protein product is CASSPLEQGHEQYF.

The chain couples TRBV2 to TRBJ1-6; the match to TRBD1 covers 7 bases. This CDR3 spans 17 amino acids. Germline V CDR1 and CDR2: SNHLY, FYNNEI. Unmatched junction bases numbered 8, after V lost 6 bases and J lost 0 bases. In DNA, the CDR3 is TGTGCCAGCAGGGACGGACAGGCGAGCTCCTATAATTCACCCCTCCACTTT. It yields the protein CASRDGQASSYNSPLHF.

The chain combines TRBV7-3 with TRBJ1-1; D gene unclear. The CDR3 length is 13 residues. V lost 1 base to trimming and J lost 2 bases, with 5 bases between them. Germline loops: CDR1 SGHTA, CDR2 FQGTGA. The CDR3 is CASSLKINTEAFF. The CDR3 region has the DNA TGTGCCAGCAGCTTAAAAATCAACACTGAAGCTTTCTTT.

V is TRBV5-1 and J is TRBJ2-3; TRBD1 agrees at 11 bases. This CDR3 spans 14 amino acids. The trim removed 4 bases at V and 5 bases at J, leaving 3 bases unmatched. Germline lookup yields CDR1 SGHRS and CDR2 YFSETQ. Here the CDR3 reads CASSLGQGGDTQYF. The CDR3 DNA reads as TGCGCCAGCAGCCTGGGACAGGGGGGAGATACGCAGTATTTT. Using reference TRBV5-1 and TRBJ2-3 for the parts outside the CDR3, the full variable domain is KAGVTQTPRYLIKTRGQQVTLSCSPISGHRSVSWYQQTPGQGLQFLFEYFSETQRNKGNFPGRFSGRQFSNSRSEMNVSTLELGDSALYLCASSLGQGGDTQYFGPGTRLTVL.

The chain has TRBV28 and TRBJ2-2; 10 bases match TRBD2. The CDR3 consists of 15 residues. The V gene's germline CDR1 is MDHEN and CDR2 SYDVKM. Trimming removed 6 bases from V and 7 bases from J; junction bases left unmatched: 8. The CDR3 protein is CASSPSGLADGELFF. Written as DNA, the CDR3 is TGTGCCAGCAGCCCGTCTGGACTAGCGGACGGGGAGCTGTTTTTT. The entire variable domain, with the rest obtained from reference TRBV28 and TRBJ2-2, is as follows: DVKVTQSSRYLVKRTGEKVFLECVQDMDHENMFWYRQDPGLGLRLIYFSYDVKMKEKGDIPEGYSVSREKKERFSLILESASTNQTSMYLCASSPSGLADGELFFGEGSRLTVL.

V and J are TRBV10-1 and TRBJ1-1; D remains ambiguous. Germline-derived CDR1 and CDR2 are WNHNN and SYGVQD (reference sequence). CDR3 size: 13 residues. The V end was cut by 6 bases, the J end by 1 base, with 9 bases between. CDR3 DNA: TGCGCCAGCAGCAAGACAACGAACACTGAAGCTTTCTTT. Translating gives CASSKTTNTEAFF.

The chain is built from TRBV27 and TRBJ1-1; D is unresolved. The CDR3 runs to 14 residues. The germline V gene encodes CDR1 MNHEY and CDR2 SMNVEV (reference sequence). V was shortened by 2 bases and J by 1 base, with 8 bases between the two germline ends. CDR3 nucleotide sequence: TGTGCCAGCAGTTTAGGGGTTGGGAACACTGAAGCTTTCTTT. It translates to CASSLGVGNTEAFF.

The rearrangement joins TRBV19 to TRBJ1-2; the D is unclear. Germline lookup yields CDR1 LNHDA and CDR2 SQIVND (reference sequence). V dropped 4 bases and J dropped 8 bases, with 11 bases sitting between them. The CDR3 covers 12 residues. CDR3 residues: CASSTAAHGYTF. The CDR3 DNA is TGTGCCAGTAGTACAGCCGCTCACGGCTACACCTTC. The full variable domain, its missing parts supplied by reference TRBV19 and TRBJ1-2, is DGGITQSPKYLFRKEGQNVTLSCEQNLNHDAMYWYRQDPGQGLRLIYYSQIVNDFQKGDIAEGYSVSREKKESFPLTVTSAQKNPTAFYLCASSTAAHGYTFGSGTRLTVV.

This chain links TRBV7-2 with TRBJ2-7; possibly TRBD1 or TRBD2 for D (6 bases each). CDR1 is SGHTA, CDR2 FQGNSA, per germline. V gave up 5 bases and J gave up 5 bases, with 22 bases separating them. The CDR3 spans 16 residues. The DNA for the CDR3 is TGTGCCAGCAGCCCGAGCCGGGGGACACCTTCGAACGAGCAGTACTTC. It codes for CASSPSRGTPSNEQYF.

The table lists this clone with a count of one. The chain combines TRBV7-9 with TRBJ2-2; 9 bases fit TRBD2. This CDR3 comprises 16 residues. V was clipped by 6 bases and J by 7 bases; unmatched bases: 12. Germline V gene data show CDR1 as SEHNR and CDR2 as FQNEAQ (reference sequence). CDR3 sequence: CASSYSGSGLNGELFF. The DNA for the CDR3 is TGTGCCAGCAGTTATAGCGGGAGTGGACTGAACGGGGAGCTGTTTTTT.

The chain links TRBV5-4 to TRBJ2-5; 11 positions agree with TRBD2. Germline CDR1 reads SGHNT; CDR2 reads YYREEE (reference sequence). The CDR3 has 15 residues. J gave up 6 bases and V 2 bases, and 6 bases lay outside the gene matches. The CDR3 DNA is TGTGCCAGCAGCTTAGCCGGGACTAGCGGCCAGACCCAGTACTTC. This gives the protein CASSLAGTSGQTQYF.

The rearrangement links TRBV6-1 to TRBJ1-3; 7 bases are shared with TRBD1. The trim removed 7 bases at V and 0 bases at J, leaving 3 bases unmatched. CDR1 and CDR2 from the germline V gene are MNHNS and SASEGT. The CDR3 loop spans 14 amino acids. The CDR3 loop reads CASKQGNSGNTIYF. The CDR3, as DNA: TGTGCCAGCAAACAGGGGAACTCTGGAAACACCATATATTTT.

This clone is a singleton in its sample. The rearrangement uses TRBV7-2 and TRBJ1-2, with D unclear. From germline, CDR1 is SGHTA and CDR2 FQGNSA. CDR3 length: 16 residues. Trimming cost V 5 bases and J 4 bases, with 20 bases left between them. The CDR3 loop reads CASSPFVGNTFYGYTF. The CDR3 region has the DNA TGTGCCAGCAGCCCATTCGTTGGGAACACATTCTATGGCTACACCTTC. Using reference TRBV7-2 and TRBJ1-2 for the parts outside the CDR3, the full variable domain is GAGVSQSPSNKVTEKGKDVELRCDPISGHTALYWYRQSLGQGLEFLIYFQGNSAPDKSGLPSDRFSAERTGGSVSTLTIQRTQQEDSAVYLCASSPFVGNTFYGYTFGSGTRLTVV.

The genes are TRBV28 and TRBJ2-7, with 7 bases lining up with TRBD1. Germline assignment: CDR1 MDHEN and CDR2 SYDVKM. V shed 5 bases, J shed 9 bases, and the junction held 7 bases outside the gene matches. This CDR3 contains 12 residues. As DNA, the CDR3 is TGTGCCAGCAGTACGACAGGGTTCGGGCAGTACTTC. Translation gives CASSTTGFGQYF.

This clone has a handful of counts. The rearrangement uses TRBV9 and TRBJ2-7, with TRBD1 identical over 7 bases. Losses at the gene ends were 0 bases for V and 7 bases for J; bases not matched to a gene: 7. The CDR3 sequence is 14 residues long. Germline V CDR1 and CDR2: SGDLS, YYNGEE. The CDR3 region is CASSVAYRGKEQYF. The CDR3 nucleotides read TGTGCCAGCAGCGTAGCTTACAGGGGTAAAGAGCAGTACTTC.

The chain has TRBV25-1 and TRBJ1-5, with a possible D match to TRBD1 (5 bases). V was trimmed by 4 bases and J by 4 bases, leaving 11 bases between them. The CDR3 runs 14 residues. From germline, CDR1 is MGHDK and CDR2 SYGVNS. The DNA of the CDR3 is TGTGCCAGCAGTGGGGGGGGTTTTAATCAGCCCCAGCATTTT. It yields the protein CASSGGGFNQPQHF.

The chain employs TRBV5-1 and TRBJ2-5; D unclear. Germline assignment: CDR1 SGHRS and CDR2 YFSETQ. The CDR3 runs to 14 residues. The V end was cut by 4 bases, the J end by 4 bases, with 14 bases between. CDR3 DNA sequence: TGCGCCAGCAGCGCAAACGACGGATCAGAGACCCAGTACTTC. This codes for CASSANDGSETQYF.

CDR3 nucleotide sequence: TGTGCCAGCAGTGGGACAGGGGCAGGTCAGCCCCAGCATTTT. Its translation is CASSGTGAGQPQHF. V gene TRBV2 combines with J gene TRBJ1-5; TRBD1 matches at 9 bases. CDR1 and CDR2 (germline): SNHLY, FYNNEI. CDR3 length: 14 amino acids. V dropped 4 bases and J dropped 6; count of bases not matched to a gene: 4. The variable domain in full, with the rest retrieved from reference TRBV2 and TRBJ1-5, is EPEVTQTPSHQVTQMGQEVILRCVPISNHLYFYWYRQILGQKVEFLVSFYNNEISEKSEIFDDQFSVERPDGSNFTLKIRSTKLEDSAMYFCASSGTGAGQPQHFGDGTRLSIL.

This chain links TRBV16 with TRBJ1-1, with 7 bases aligning to TRBD1. V lost 2 bases to trimming and J lost 4 bases; unmatched junction nucleotides: 4. CDR1 is KGHSY and CDR2 is FQNENV in the germline V gene. The CDR3 extends over 14 amino acids. CDR3 in amino acids: CASSQRQGGTEAFF. The CDR3 bases are TGTGCCAGCAGCCAACGTCAGGGGGGCACTGAAGCTTTCTTT.

This chain uses TRBV5-6 with TRBJ1-1; the D gene is possibly TRBD1 (6 bases). Per the germline V gene, CDR1 is SGHDT and CDR2 is YYEEEE. Trimming removed 4 bases at V and 5 bases at J, with 15 bases between. The CDR3 is 14 residues long. CDR3 in amino acids: CASSPGGGVTEAFF. DNA of the CDR3: TGTGCCAGCAGCCCCGGGGGGGGCGTAACTGAAGCTTTCTTT.

This sequence joins TRBV28 and TRBJ2-7; D possibly corresponds to TRBD2 (6 bases). Germline-derived CDR1 and CDR2 are MDHEN and SYDVKM. This CDR3 contains 15 residues. Trimming left V 6 bases short and J 4 bases short, with 19 bases between. DNA of the CDR3: TGTGCCAGCAGCCCCCCCCTAGCGACCGGGTACGAGCAGTACTTC. Translation: CASSPPLATGYEQYF. Together with reference TRBV28 and TRBJ2-7, the CDR3 gives the full variable domain: DVKVTQSSRYLVKRTGEKVFLECVQDMDHENMFWYRQDPGLGLRLIYFSYDVKMKEKGDIPEGYSVSREKKERFSLILESASTNQTSMYLCASSPPLATGYEQYFGPGTRLTVT.